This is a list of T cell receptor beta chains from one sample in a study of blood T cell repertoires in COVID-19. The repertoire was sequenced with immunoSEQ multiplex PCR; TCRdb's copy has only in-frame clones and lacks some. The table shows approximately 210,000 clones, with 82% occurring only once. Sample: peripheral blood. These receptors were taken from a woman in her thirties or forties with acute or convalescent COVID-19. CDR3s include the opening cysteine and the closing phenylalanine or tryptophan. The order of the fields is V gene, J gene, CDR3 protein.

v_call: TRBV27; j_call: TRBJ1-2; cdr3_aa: CASSFEGAYGYTF
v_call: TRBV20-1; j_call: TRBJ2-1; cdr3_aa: CSASKRTGLYNEQFF
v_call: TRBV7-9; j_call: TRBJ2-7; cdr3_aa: CASSPDSRYSYEQYF
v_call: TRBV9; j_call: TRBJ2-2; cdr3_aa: CASSVAGGNLDRELFF
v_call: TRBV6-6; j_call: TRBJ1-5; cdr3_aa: CASSYAQGEGSQPQHF
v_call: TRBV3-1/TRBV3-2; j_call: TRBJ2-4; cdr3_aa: CASSQEDVPSGTRLAKNIQYF
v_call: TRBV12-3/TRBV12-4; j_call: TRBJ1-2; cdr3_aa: CASSFGGHGYTF
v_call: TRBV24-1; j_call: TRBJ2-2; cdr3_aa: CATSGTAPGHGELFF
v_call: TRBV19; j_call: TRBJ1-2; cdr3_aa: CATTTGRYGYTF
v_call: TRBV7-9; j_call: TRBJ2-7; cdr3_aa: CASSTRDSYEQYF
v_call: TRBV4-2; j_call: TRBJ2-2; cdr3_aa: CASSRSGREDTGELFF
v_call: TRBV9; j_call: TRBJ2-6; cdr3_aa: CASSVSSGANVLTF
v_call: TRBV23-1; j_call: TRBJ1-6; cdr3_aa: CASSHPRVPGQHNSPLHF
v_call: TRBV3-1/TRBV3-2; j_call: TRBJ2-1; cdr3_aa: CASSQGQGGSSPSSYNEQFF
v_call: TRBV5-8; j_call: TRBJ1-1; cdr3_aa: CASSLVSVKAFF
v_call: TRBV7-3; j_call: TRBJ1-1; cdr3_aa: CASSPQGSVGYTEAFF
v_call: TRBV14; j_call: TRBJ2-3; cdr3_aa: CASRYSGTGLRPPYF
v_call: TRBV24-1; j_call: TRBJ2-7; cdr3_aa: CATICRPRDSLSYEQYF
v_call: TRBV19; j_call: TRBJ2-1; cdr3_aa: CATYSGTDSSNEQFF
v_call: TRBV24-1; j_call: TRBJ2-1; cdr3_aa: CATSGRTGEQGEDEQFF
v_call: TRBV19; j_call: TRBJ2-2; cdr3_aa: CASIKDRGRKTGELFF
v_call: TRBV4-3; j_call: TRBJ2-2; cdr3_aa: CASSKTGTGGSGELFF
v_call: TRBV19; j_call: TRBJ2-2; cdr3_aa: CASSIRGGQGATGELFF
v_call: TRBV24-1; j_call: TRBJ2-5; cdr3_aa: CATSDNDRGQETQYF
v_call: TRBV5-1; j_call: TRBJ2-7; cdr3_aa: CASSLPPTSGKSYEQYF